Following are 15 T cell receptor beta chains from one sample sequenced in a study of cytomegalovirus exposure and HLA in healthy donors. This PCR relied on a set of 60 Vbeta primers and 13 Jbeta primers. Profiled with immunoSEQ multiplex PCR; TCRdb holds only in-frame clones, not every one. The repertoire holds about 130,000 clones, with 75% to 85% as singletons. The material sequenced was PBMCs. These receptors all come from a male donor in good health and CMV-seronegative.

This clone has a single count. The gene calls are TRBV27 and TRBJ2-3, with D hard to call. Trimming removed 6 bases at V and 0 bases at J, with 7 bases between. CDR3 length: 13 residues. The germline CDR1 and CDR2 sequences are MNHEY and SMNVEV (reference sequence). The CDR3: CASRLSSTDTQYF. Written as DNA, the CDR3 is TGTGCCAGCAGACTTTCTAGCACAGATACGCAGTATTTT.

The chain uses TRBV5-1 and TRBJ2-2, with D possibly TRBD1 on 6 matching bases. This CDR3 contains 17 residues. V was trimmed by 2 bases and J by 5 bases, leaving 19 bases between them. Germline values: CDR1 SGHRS, CDR2 YFSETQ. The CDR3 sequence is CASSFTATGLGTGELFF. DNA of the CDR3: TGCGCCAGCAGCTTTACAGCCACAGGGTTGGGAACCGGGGAGCTGTTTTTT.

The CDR3 reads CAWSEQVNTEAFF. CDR3 in DNA: TGTGCCTGGAGTGAACAAGTGAACACTGAAGCTTTCTTT. V and J are TRBV30 and TRBJ1-1; D gene unclear. CDR1 and CDR2 (germline): GTSNPN, SVGIG (reference sequence). The CDR3 runs to 13 residues. Between the trimmed V and J ends, which lost 1 base and 0 bases, there was a span of 6 bases. Using reference TRBV30 and TRBJ1-1 for the parts outside the CDR3, the full variable domain is SQTIHQWPATLVQPVGSPLSLECTVEGTSNPNLYWYRQAAGRGLQLLFYSVGIGQISSEVPQNLSASRPQDRQFILSSKKLLLSDSGFYLCAWSEQVNTEAFFGQGTRLTVV.

The J gene is TRBJ2-5, the V gene TRBV27, with D hard to call. Trimming pared 3 bases from V and 5 bases from J, leaving 10 bases between. Per germline, CDR1 MNHEY and CDR2 SMNVEV (reference sequence). This CDR3 has 13 amino acids. The CDR3 protein is CASSFPGGETQYF. The CDR3 DNA sequence: TGTGCCAGCAGTTTCCCCGGCGGCGAGACCCAGTACTTC.

The V call is TRBV9, the J call TRBJ2-5; 7 bases agree with TRBD2. With V trimmed by 2 bases and J by 1 base, 11 bases remained unmatched. The CDR3 is made up of 17 amino acids. The germline V gene encodes CDR1 SGDLS and CDR2 YYNGEE. The CDR3 DNA reads TGTGCCAGCAGCGTCGCGGGACTACTTTGGTTCCAAGAGACCCAGTACTTC. Its translation: CASSVAGLLWFQETQYF.

The chain uses TRBV6-5 and TRBJ1-1; weak D call: TRBD1 (5 bases). Germline V CDR1 and CDR2: MNHEY, SVGAGI. This CDR3 is 14 amino acids long. Trimming took off 6 bases at V and 4 bases at J, with 15 bases between the two ends. Here the CDR3 reads CASRPQGRVTEAFF. The CDR3 DNA is TGTGCCAGCAGACCTCAGGGTAGGGTCACTGAAGCTTTCTTT.

V and J are TRBV5-5 and TRBJ2-5, with TRBD2 matching 7 bases. Germline V gene sequence: CDR1 SGHKS, CDR2 YYEKEE (reference sequence). After removal of 2 bases from V and 5 bases from J, the junction contained 3 bases not matched to a gene. The CDR3 is 13 residues long. The CDR3 DNA reads TGTGCCAGCAGCTTCAGCGGGGAGGAGACCCAGTACTTC. Its protein product is CASSFSGEETQYF.

The V gene is TRBV28, the J gene TRBJ1-6; TRBD1 is a possible D gene (6 bases). Germline lookup yields CDR1 MDHEN and CDR2 SYDVKM. Between the trimmed V and J ends, which lost 7 bases and 4 bases, there was a span of 20 bases. The CDR3 spans 17 residues. The CDR3 DNA reads TGTGCCAGCACCGGGCGGGGGGGCGAGGGGTATAATTCACCCCTCCACTTT. Protein product: CASTGRGGEGYNSPLHF.

This chain uses TRBV5-4 with TRBJ1-3; 7 bases line up with TRBD1. Losses at the gene ends were 0 bases for V and 2 bases for J; bases not matched to a gene: 2. Germline loops: CDR1 SGHNT, CDR2 YYREEE (reference sequence). CDR3 length equals 15 residues. The CDR3 spells CASSLDTGAGNTIYF. Written as DNA, the CDR3 is TGTGCCAGCAGCTTGGATACAGGGGCTGGAAACACCATATATTTT.

This sequence joins TRBV25-1 and TRBJ2-5; TRBD1 agrees at 7 bases. The CDR3 loop spans 14 amino acids. Germline CDR1 MGHDK, CDR2 SYGVNS. V was clipped by 8 bases and J by 6 bases; unmatched bases: 12. The CDR3 loop reads CASGPGQILKTQYF. The CDR3 DNA follows: TGTGCCAGCGGACCGGGACAGATACTTAAGACCCAGTACTTC.

This clone came up once. V is TRBV18 and J is TRBJ1-1, with D possibly matching TRBD1 (6 bases). Germline assignment: CDR1 KGHSH and CDR2 LQKENI. The CDR3 runs 17 residues. Trimming took 3 bases from V and 0 from J, leaving 17 bases between them. The CDR3 sequence is CASSPDHGRGLNTEAFF. The CDR3 nucleotides are TGTGCCAGCTCACCGGATCATGGGAGGGGGTTGAACACTGAAGCTTTCTTT.

V and J are TRBV15 and TRBJ1-4; D may be TRBD1 (6 bases). Germline lookup yields CDR1 LNHNV and CDR2 YYDKDF (reference sequence). Deletions cut 0 bases from V and 7 bases from J, with 15 bases between. The CDR3 is made up of 16 amino acids. CDR3 in DNA: TGTGCCACCAGCAGAGATCTCGGGGGGCCCGGTGAAAAACTGTTTTTT. This sequence encodes CATSRDLGGPGEKLFF.

The chain combines TRBV6-1 with TRBJ1-4; TRBD1 agrees at 8 bases. V lost 2 bases, J lost 6 bases, and 2 bases stayed unmatched. The CDR3 contains 14 residues. Germline loops: CDR1 MNHNS, CDR2 SASEGT. The CDR3 loop is CASSEQGAHEKLFF. The CDR3 DNA reads as TGTGCCAGCAGTGAACAGGGGGCGCATGAAAAACTGTTTTTT.

This clone was counted only a few times. This sequence joins TRBV28 and TRBJ2-4; D perhaps matches TRBD1 (7 bases). V was pared by 5 bases and J by 7 bases, with 15 bases between. CDR3 size: 14 residues. Germline V lookup: CDR1 MDHEN, CDR2 SYDVKM. The CDR3: CASSPSSGGNIQYF. CDR3 bases: TGTGCCAGCAGTCCGTCCTCAGGGGGGAACATTCAGTACTTC.

The chain has TRBV5-4 and TRBJ1-1; D is perhaps TRBD1 (5 bases). Trimming removed 4 bases at V and 4 bases at J, with 26 bases between. Germline CDR1 SGHNT, CDR2 YYREEE (reference sequence). The CDR3 is 18 residues long. The CDR3 region is CASSPFVRWATASTEAFF. The CDR3 coding sequence is TGTGCCAGCAGCCCATTTGTCCGATGGGCGACAGCTTCCACTGAAGCTTTCTTT. Full variable domain (rest looked up from reference TRBV5-4 and TRBJ1-1): ETGVTQSPTHLIKTRGQQVTLRCSSQSGHNTVSWYQQALGQGPQFIFQYYREEENGRGNFPPRFSGLQFPNYSSELNVNALELDDSALYLCASSPFVRWATASTEAFFGQGTRLTVV.